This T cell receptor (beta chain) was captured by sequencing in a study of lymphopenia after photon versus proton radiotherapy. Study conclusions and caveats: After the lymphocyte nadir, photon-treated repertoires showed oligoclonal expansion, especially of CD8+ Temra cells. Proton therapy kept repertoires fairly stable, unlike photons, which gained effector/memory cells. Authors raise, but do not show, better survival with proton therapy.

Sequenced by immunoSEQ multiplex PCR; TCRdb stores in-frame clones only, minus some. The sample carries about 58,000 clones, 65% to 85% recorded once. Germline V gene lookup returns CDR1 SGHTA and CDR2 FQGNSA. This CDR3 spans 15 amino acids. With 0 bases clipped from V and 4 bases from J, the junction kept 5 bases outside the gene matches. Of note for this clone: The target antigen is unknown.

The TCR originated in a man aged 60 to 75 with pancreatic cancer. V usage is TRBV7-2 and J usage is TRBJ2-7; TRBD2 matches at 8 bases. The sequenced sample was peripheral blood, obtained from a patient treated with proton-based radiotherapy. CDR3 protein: CASSLASGKLYEQYF. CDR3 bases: TGTGCCAGCAGCTTAGCTAGCGGGAAGCTGTACGAGCAGTACTTC.